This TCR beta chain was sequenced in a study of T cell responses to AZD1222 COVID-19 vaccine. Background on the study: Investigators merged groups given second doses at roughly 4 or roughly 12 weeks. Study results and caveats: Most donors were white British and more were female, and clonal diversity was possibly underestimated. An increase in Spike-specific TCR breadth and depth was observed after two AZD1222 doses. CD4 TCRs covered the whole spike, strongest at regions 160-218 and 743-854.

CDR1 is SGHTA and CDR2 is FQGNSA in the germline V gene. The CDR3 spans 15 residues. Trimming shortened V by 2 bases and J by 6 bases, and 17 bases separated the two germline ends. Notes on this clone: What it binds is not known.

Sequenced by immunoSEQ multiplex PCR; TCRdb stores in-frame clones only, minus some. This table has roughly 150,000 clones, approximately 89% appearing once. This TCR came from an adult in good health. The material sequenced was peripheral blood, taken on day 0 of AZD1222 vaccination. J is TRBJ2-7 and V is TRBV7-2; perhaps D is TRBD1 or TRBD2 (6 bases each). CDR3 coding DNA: TGTGCCAGCAGCTTATTATGGGGGGCGGCGAGCGAGCAGTACTTC. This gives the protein CASSLLWGAASEQYF.